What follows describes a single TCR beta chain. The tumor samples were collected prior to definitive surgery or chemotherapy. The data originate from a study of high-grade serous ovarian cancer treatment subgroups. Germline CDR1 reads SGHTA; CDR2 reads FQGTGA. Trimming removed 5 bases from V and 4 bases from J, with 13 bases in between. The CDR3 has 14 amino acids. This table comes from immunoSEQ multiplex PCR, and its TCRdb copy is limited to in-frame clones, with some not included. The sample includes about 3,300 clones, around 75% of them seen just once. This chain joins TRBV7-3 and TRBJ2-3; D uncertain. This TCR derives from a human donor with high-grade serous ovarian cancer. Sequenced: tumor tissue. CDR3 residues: CASSIRSPPDTQYF. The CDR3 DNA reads TGTGCCAGCAGCATTAGAAGTCCCCCAGATACGCAGTATTTT.